This TCR beta chain emerged from a study of T-cell memory formation after mild COVID-19. Whole-study context: Largely, the TCR clusters proved donor specific.

This clonotype was found a few times. One entry per CDR3 protein results from TCRdb running MiXCR on the 5' RACE reads. Here the sample spans under 250,000 distinct CDR3 sequences, 15% to 17% being singletons. V dropped 6 bases and J dropped 9 bases, with 15 bases sitting between them. The CDR3 totals 13 residues. The chain uses TRBV12-3 or TRBV12-4 and TRBJ1-5, with D possibly being TRBD1 (5 bases). The sequencing input was PBMCs or a T cell subset sorted from them (not recorded which). The clonotype comes from an adult woman who had mild COVID-19 (a few samples of this study predate the infection). Cell type and time point are not known. The CDR3 sequence is CASRRDGKGPQHF. The CDR3 coding sequence is TGTGCCAGCAGACGGGACGGCAAAGGGCCCCAGCATTTT.